The T cell receptor (beta chain) under discussion was sequenced for a study of cytomegalovirus exposure and HLA in healthy donors. Study-wide results and limits: Reportedly, diagnosis of cytomegalovirus status by the classifier showed high specificity and sensitivity. The Asian-associated ancestry cluster reportedly had fewer N-insertions than the roughly 670-donor mean in a later analysis. Earlier analysis looked at TCR beta V segments, and most were productive about 90% or about 30% of the time.

Regarding this clone: Its antigen is unknown. A read error may produce the germline difference seen at one junction end.

Nominal health characterized the donors when sampled, though unrecorded immune exposures were likely. Vbeta (60) and Jbeta (13) primers were used in the PCR. The assay was immunoSEQ multiplex PCR, and TCRdb's table has in-frame clones only and misses some. This table has fewer than 250,000 clones, over 60% appearing once. The CDR3 sequence is 14 residues long. Germline V gene sequence: CDR1 SQVTM, CDR2 ANQGSEA. This sequence originates from a male donor in good health and CMV-seronegative. What was sequenced was PBMCs. The rearrangement joins TRBV29-1 to TRBJ1-4, with D maybe TRBD1 (6 bases). The CDR3, as DNA: TGCAGCGCTCGCCCGGGACATCTTAATGAGAAACTGTTTTTT. It is translated as CSARPGHLNEKLFF.